Following are 15 T cell receptor beta chains from one sample sequenced in a study of T cell repertoires in cytomegalovirus infection. TCRdb re-derived calls from the reads in MiXCR, one entry per CDR3 protein. The sample lists around 430,000 distinct CDR3 sequences; approximately 42% were seen once. Their specific antigens are unknown. Sequencing used cultured PBMCs, obtained from culture after CMV antigen stimulation. The receptors derive from a human donor in good health (CMV status not recorded). Some clones in this sample may be carry-over from other donors' samples.

This sequence joins TRBV7-6 and TRBJ2-4, with TRBD1 as a possible D gene (5 bases). The length of the CDR3 is 13 residues. Germline V gene data show CDR1 as SGHVS and CDR2 as FNYEAQ. The ends were cut back, 1 base at V and 15 bases at J, with 16 bases in the middle. Written as DNA, the CDR3 is TGTGCCAGCAGCTTAGTGGAGTGGGGCCGGAGGTACTTC. Residues: CASSLVEWGRRYF.

In its sample, this clonotype was seen a few times. Sequence at one end of the junction differs from germline and may be a read error. V and J are TRBV7-2 and TRBJ1-5; TRBD1 might be the D (6 bases). The CDR3 contains 14 residues. Germline-derived CDR1 and CDR2 are SGHTA and FQGNSA. This chain's CDR3 is CASSKGGGNQPQHF. CDR3 bases: TGTGCCAGCAGCAAGGGGGGGGGCAATCAGCCTCAGCATTTT.

J is TRBJ2-5 and V is TRBV7-6, with D perhaps TRBD1 or TRBD2 (5 bases each). V dropped 5 bases and J dropped 1 base, with 17 bases sitting between them. The CDR3 is made up of 16 amino acids. Looked up from germline, CDR1 is SGHVS and CDR2 is FNYEAQ. This CDR3 is CASSPALGGGQETQYF. In DNA form, the CDR3 reads TGTGCCAGCAGCCCCGCCTTGGGTGGGGGCCAAGAGACCCAGTACTTC.

The J gene is TRBJ2-1, the V gene TRBV12-5, with D tentatively TRBD1 (6 bases). Germline V lookup: CDR1 LGHNT, CDR2 FRNRAP. The CDR3 consists of 13 residues. Trimming stripped 5 bases from V and 4 bases from J, with 9 bases between. In DNA, the CDR3 is TGTGCTAGTGGTCCAACAGGGTACAATGAGCAGTTCTTC. Translated, it gives CASGPTGYNEQFF.

The V gene is TRBV7-2, the J gene TRBJ2-5; 9 bases line up with TRBD1. This CDR3 comprises 12 residues. With V trimmed by 5 bases and J by 10 bases, 5 bases remained unmatched. Germline V gene sequence: CDR1 SGHTA, CDR2 FQGNSA. The CDR3 protein is CASSRQGGIQYF. CDR3 nucleotide sequence: TGTGCCAGCAGCCGACAGGGGGGAATCCAGTACTTC.

This chain joins TRBV20-1 and TRBJ2-2, with TRBD2 matching over 8 bases. Germline V CDR1 and CDR2: DFQATT, SNEGSKA (reference sequence). Germline trimming cut 1 base from V and 1 base from J; bases unmatched to any gene: 11. This CDR3 has 18 residues. The CDR3 loop reads CSARALLGLVGNTGELFF. CDR3 DNA: TGCAGTGCTAGAGCCCTTCTGGGACTAGTTGGGAACACCGGGGAGCTGTTTTTT.

This clonotype was recorded many times. This chain links TRBV7-2 with TRBJ2-7; 8 nucleotides match TRBD2. The CDR3 runs to 17 residues. The V gene's germline CDR1 is SGHTA and CDR2 FQGNSA. V trimming: 5 bases; J trimming: 5 bases; junction bases outside the gene matches: 17. The CDR3 spells CASSLFPIASGFHEQYF. The CDR3 coding sequence is TGTGCCAGCAGCCTATTCCCGATTGCTAGCGGGTTCCACGAGCAGTACTTC.

The chain links TRBV12-3 or TRBV12-4 to TRBJ2-7; D remains unclear. This CDR3 contains 13 residues. The germline V and J ends were trimmed by 5 bases and 0 bases, with 8 bases remaining between them. Written as DNA, the CDR3 is TGTGCCAGCAGTAAAACCCTCTCCTACGAGCAGTACTTC. Amino acid sequence: CASSKTLSYEQYF.

This clonotype came up many times. The chain is built from TRBV7-2 and TRBJ2-7; 8 bases fit TRBD2. Germline V gene sequence: CDR1 SGHTA, CDR2 FQGNSA. This CDR3 comprises 15 residues. Trimming at V came to 5 bases and at J to 0 bases, leaving 6 bases not matched to a gene. The CDR3 loop reads CASSPSGGGSYEQYF. The CDR3 region has the DNA TGTGCCAGCAGCCCCAGCGGGGGAGGCTCCTACGAGCAGTACTTC.

This rearrangement joins TRBV4-1 to TRBJ1-1; TRBD1 aligns across 7 bases. Germline V gene lookup returns CDR1 MGHRA and CDR2 YSYEKL. The CDR3 loop spans 16 amino acids. Unmatched junction bases numbered 8, after V lost 3 bases and J lost 1 base. The CDR3, as DNA: TGCGCCAGCAGCCACCTGGGAGGGGGCCCGAACACTGAAGCTTTCTTT. This codes for CASSHLGGGPNTEAFF.

V gene TRBV28 combines with J gene TRBJ1-1; D is uncertain. Trimming cost V 1 base and J 8 bases, with 11 bases left between them. This CDR3 spans 13 amino acids. Looked up from germline, CDR1 is MDHEN and CDR2 is SYDVKM. CDR3 DNA sequence: TGTGCCAGCAGTTTATTTTCTAAGGCAGAAGCTTTCTTT. Translation: CASSLFSKAEAFF.

V gene TRBV7-2 combines with J gene TRBJ2-7; tentative D call: TRBD2 (6 bases). This CDR3 is built from 15 residues. The ends were cut back, 5 bases at V and 2 bases at J, with 16 bases in the middle. Germline CDR1 reads SGHTA; CDR2 reads FQGNSA. CDR3: CASSPVTRRTYEQYF. CDR3 DNA: TGTGCCAGCAGCCCCGTGACTAGGCGGACCTACGAGCAGTACTTC.

In its sample, this clonotype was seen a few times. The rearrangement joins TRBV7-8 to TRBJ1-1; D gene uncertain. Looked up from germline, CDR1 is SGHVS and CDR2 is FQNEAQ. The CDR3 covers 12 residues. Trimming cost V 8 bases and J 1 base, with 8 bases left between them. The CDR3 coding sequence is TGTGCCAGCGAAAGACAGAACACTGAAGCTTTCTTT. It encodes CASERQNTEAFF.

This chain connects TRBV20-1 to TRBJ1-2; maybe TRBD1 (6 bases). Deletions cut 6 bases from V and 2 bases from J, with 19 bases between. Germline V gene lookup returns CDR1 DFQATT and CDR2 SNEGSKA (reference sequence). The CDR3 has 15 residues. The CDR3 DNA is TGCAGTGCGAGCCGGGACACCCTTACCAACTATGGCTACACCTTC. This gives the protein CSASRDTLTNYGYTF.

The chain has TRBV6-5 and TRBJ2-2; D is undetermined. The germline gives CDR1 MNHEY, CDR2 SVGAGI. The length of the CDR3 is 19 residues. V dropped 5 bases and J dropped 5 bases, with 27 bases sitting between them. The CDR3 DNA reads TGTGCCAGCAGTCGCGGAACCCCTCGATCCATGGTATGGACCGGGGAGCTGTTTTTT. Translation: CASSRGTPRSMVWTGELFF.